The 18 T cell receptor beta chains reported below all come from one sample, sequenced in a study of Tregs in tolerant kidney transplant recipients. Sequenced by immunoSEQ multiplex PCR; TCRdb stores in-frame clones only, minus some. The data include fewer than 35,000 clones; the top ten clones carry approximately 8.1%. This sample comprised CD8+ T cells from blood, obtained before the transplant. Every receptor here comes from a human donor who received a combined kidney and bone marrow transplant.

A word on this clone: Read data end 3 residues before the CDR3 end; the end is taken from the germline J gene. This chain connects TRBV7-9 to TRBJ1-2, with D possibly being TRBD1 (5 bases). The CDR3 loop spans 12 amino acids. Germline assignment: CDR1 SEHNR and CDR2 FQNEAQ (reference sequence). V was cut by 6 bases and J by 4 bases, with 9 bases left in between. This CDR3 is CASSGAGYGYTF. Incomplete CDR3 DNA: TGTGCCAGCAGTGGGGCCGGCTATGGC.

Concerning this clone itself: The read comes to an end 3 residues before the CDR3 does, leaving the germline J gene to fill in the end. The chain couples TRBV7-8 to TRBJ1-5; D possibly corresponds to TRBD1 (5 bases). Trimming stripped 1 base from V and 6 bases from J, with 10 bases between. CDR1 SGHVS and CDR2 FQNEAQ come from the germline V gene. The CDR3 spans 14 residues. Partial CDR3 DNA: TGTGCCAGCAGCTTAGAGGGGTGGACTCAGCCC. It codes for CASSLEGWTQP. The whole CDR3 region reads CASSLEGWTQPQHF.

Details on this clone: The CDR3 goes on 3 residues after the read ends, and that part is filled in from the germline J gene. The gene calls are TRBV5-6 and TRBJ1-4; 7 bases align to TRBD1. V was pared by 4 bases and J by 2 bases, with 5 bases of the junction left unmatched. Germline V CDR1 and CDR2: SGHDT, YYEEEE. The CDR3 loop spans 15 amino acids. The covered CDR3 bases are TGTGCCAGCAGCCGAAGACAGGGCACTAATGAAAAA. It is translated as CASSRRQGTNEK. The full CDR3 sequence reads CASSRRQGTNEKLFF.

On this clone itself: The read ends 3 residues shy of where the CDR3 ends; the end is completed using the germline J gene. The chain combines TRBV2 with TRBJ2-2; TRBD1 is a possible D gene (6 bases). Trimming removed 4 bases at V and 2 bases at J, with 11 bases between. The CDR3 extends over 15 amino acids. CDR1 and CDR2 (germline): SNHLY, FYNNEI. The DNA read from the CDR3 is TGTGCCAGCAGTGCCCCGGGACACAACACCGGGGAG. Its protein product is CASSAPGHNTGE. Given in full, the CDR3 is CASSAPGHNTGELFF.

Incomplete CDR3 DNA: TGTGCCAGCAGTGTAGACAGGGGAAGCCAGCCC. Protein sequence: CASSVDRGSQP. The whole CDR3 sequence reads CASSVDRGSQPQHF. The J gene is TRBJ1-5, the V gene TRBV2, with 8 bases matching TRBD1. Coverage ceases 3 residues before the CDR3 finishes, and the germline J gene fills in the end. Germline CDR1 is SNHLY and CDR2 is FYNNEI. The CDR3 extends over 14 amino acids. Trimming cost V 4 bases and J 7 bases; bases outside gene matches: 6.

About this clone: Read data end 3 residues before the CDR3 end; the end is taken from the germline J gene. This sequence joins TRBV7-9 and TRBJ1-3, with D possibly TRBD1 on 5 matching bases. V lost 7 bases, J lost 0 bases, and 13 bases lay in between. The CDR3 runs to 15 residues. CDR1 and CDR2 from the germline V gene are SEHNR and FQNEAQ (reference sequence). The CDR3 reads CASTRGGSSGNTIYF. The covered CDR3 bases are TGTGCCAGCACCCGGGGGGGGAGCTCTGGAAACACC.

The part of the CDR3 DNA that was read is TGTGCCAGCACCGACAGCCCTACCGAG. It encodes CASTDSPTE. The complete CDR3 sequence is CASTDSPTEQYF. J is TRBJ2-7 and V is TRBV6-2 or TRBV6-3; D is possibly TRBD1 (5 bases). The missing CDR3 end, 3 residues past where the read stops, is filled in from the germline J gene. Germline V gene lookup returns CDR1 MNHEY and CDR2 SVGEGT. The CDR3 runs 12 residues. V dropped 7 bases and J dropped 6 bases, with 13 bases sitting between them.

Remarks on this clone: The read finishes 3 residues shy of the CDR3 end, and the germline J gene is used to complete it. The chain recombines TRBV5-1 with TRBJ1-1; unclear D gene. Trimming stripped 3 bases from V and 0 bases from J, with 6 bases between. In germline, CDR1 is SGHRS, CDR2 YFSETQ. The CDR3 consists of 13 residues. CDR3 sequence: CASSSPMNTEAFF. The CDR3 bases that were read are TGCGCCAGCAGCTCGCCTATGAACACTGAA.

Regarding this clone: At one of its ends the junction is not consistent with the germline gene, which may arise from a read error. From the germline J gene comes the end of the CDR3, since the read stops 3 residues before it. This rearrangement joins TRBV18 to TRBJ1-1; TRBD1 matches at 9 bases. Germline V gene lookup returns CDR1 KGHSH and CDR2 LQKENI. The CDR3 is 18 amino acids. The sequenced part of the CDR3 DNA is TGTGCCAGCTCATCACCGGGACAGGGCACTCACCGAAACACTGAA. It encodes CASSSPGQGTHRNTE. The full CDR3 reads CASSSPGQGTHRNTEAFF.

As regards this clone: Coverage ceases 3 residues before the CDR3 finishes, and the germline J gene fills in the end. The J gene is TRBJ2-3, the V gene TRBV7-8, with 13 nucleotides matching TRBD2. Germline-derived CDR1 and CDR2 are SGHVS and FQNEAQ. The CDR3 contains 18 residues. With 4 bases clipped from V and 6 bases from J, the junction kept 13 bases outside the gene matches. CDR3 in amino acids: CASSSPIRTSGREDTQYF. Partial CDR3 DNA: TGTGCCAGCAGCTCCCCGATCCGGACTAGCGGGAGAGAGGATACG.

A word on this clone: The CDR3 end is not reached by the read, which stops 3 residues before it; the germline J gene fills it in. V gene TRBV20-1 combines with J gene TRBJ2-7; D remains unclear. The CDR3 covers 14 residues. The germline V gene has CDR1 DFQATT and CDR2 SNEGSKA (reference sequence). The ends were cut back, 3 bases at V and 0 bases at J, with 12 bases in the middle. CDR3 DNA, as far as it was read: TGCAGTGCTAGTTGGGCACTGAGCTCCTACGAG. This translates into CSASWALSSYE. The whole CDR3 sequence reads CSASWALSSYEQYF.

CDR3 DNA, as far as it was read: TGTGCCAGCAGCTTGTTAGGGGACTGGGTTTCACCC. It is translated as CASSLLGDWVSP. The entire CDR3 reads CASSLLGDWVSPLHF. The chain is built from TRBV5-6 and TRBJ1-6; perhaps TRBD1 as D (5 bases). The read terminates 3 residues before the CDR3 end, so the remaining end is supplied by the germline J gene. The V end lost 1 base, the J end lost 9 bases, and 14 bases lay between the germline ends. Germline-derived CDR1 and CDR2 are SGHDT and YYEEEE. The CDR3 loop spans 15 amino acids.

CDR3 region: CASSELKYSAGYDYGYTF. CDR3 DNA, as far as it was read: TGTGCCAGCAGTGAATTAAAGTACTCCGCGGGGTATGACTATGGC. The gene calls are TRBV6-1 and TRBJ1-2; D not certain. Sequencing ends 3 residues short of the CDR3 end; the germline J gene provides the rest. This CDR3 is 18 amino acids long. Trimming removed 2 bases at V and 3 bases at J, with 22 bases between. The germline CDR1 and CDR2 sequences are MNHNS and SASEGT.

Concerning this clone: The CDR3 goes on 3 residues after the read ends, and that part is filled in from the germline J gene. J is TRBJ2-7 and V is TRBV6-2 or TRBV6-3; 10 nucleotides match TRBD2. V lost 6 bases to trimming and J lost 3 bases; unmatched junction nucleotides: 11. The germline gives CDR1 MNHEY, CDR2 SVGEGT. The CDR3 loop spans 16 amino acids. CDR3 DNA (partial): TGTGCCAGCAGACTATTCGGGACTAGCGAGGTCTACGAG. It codes for CASRLFGTSEVYE. The CDR3, in full, reads CASRLFGTSEVYEQYF.

About this clone: Read sequence stops 3 residues before the CDR3 end, and the germline J gene provides the missing end. The chain has TRBV13 and TRBJ2-1; 10 nucleotides agree with TRBD2. CDR1 PRHDT and CDR2 FYEKMQ come from the germline V gene (reference sequence). V was pared by 3 bases and J by 6 bases, with 8 bases of the junction left unmatched. This CDR3 spans 16 amino acids. This CDR3 reads CASSLPASGGGNEQFF. The CDR3 bases that were read are TGTGCCAGCAGCTTGCCGGCTAGCGGGGGAGGCAATGAG.

Comments on this clone: The CDR3 goes on 3 residues after the read ends, and that part is filled in from the germline J gene. The chain combines TRBV20-1 with TRBJ2-3, with a tentative D call TRBD1 (5 bases). V lost 6 bases and J lost 2, with 18 bases in between. CDR1 is DFQATT and CDR2 is SNEGSKA in the germline V gene (reference sequence). CDR3 size: 15 residues. Incomplete CDR3 DNA: TGCAGTGCAAATGCCGACAGCTATCCCACAGATACG. Its translation is CSANADSYPTDT. The entire CDR3 protein is CSANADSYPTDTQYF.

Turning to this clone: The sequence runs out 3 residues before the end of the CDR3; the remainder is reconstructed from the germline J gene. The chain is built from TRBV19 and TRBJ1-6, with 7 bases lining up with TRBD1. CDR3 length: 14 residues. Germline V lookup: CDR1 LNHDA, CDR2 SQIVND (reference sequence). With 5 bases clipped from V and 8 bases from J, the junction kept 6 bases outside the gene matches. CDR3 loop: CASSWGTDYSPLHF. The covered CDR3 bases are TGTGCCAGTAGTTGGGGGACAGATTATTCACCC.

Concerning this clone itself: The DNA ends 3 residues before the CDR3 does, and the rest of the CDR3 is filled in from the germline J gene. This chain uses TRBV2 with TRBJ1-2; no clear D gene. The CDR3 length is 14 residues. Per germline, CDR1 SNHLY and CDR2 FYNNEI. V was pared by 1 base and J by 1 base, with 7 bases between. This CDR3 is CASSEGAVNYGYTF. CDR3 DNA, as far as it was read: TGTGCCAGCAGTGAAGGGGCTGTTAACTATGGC.